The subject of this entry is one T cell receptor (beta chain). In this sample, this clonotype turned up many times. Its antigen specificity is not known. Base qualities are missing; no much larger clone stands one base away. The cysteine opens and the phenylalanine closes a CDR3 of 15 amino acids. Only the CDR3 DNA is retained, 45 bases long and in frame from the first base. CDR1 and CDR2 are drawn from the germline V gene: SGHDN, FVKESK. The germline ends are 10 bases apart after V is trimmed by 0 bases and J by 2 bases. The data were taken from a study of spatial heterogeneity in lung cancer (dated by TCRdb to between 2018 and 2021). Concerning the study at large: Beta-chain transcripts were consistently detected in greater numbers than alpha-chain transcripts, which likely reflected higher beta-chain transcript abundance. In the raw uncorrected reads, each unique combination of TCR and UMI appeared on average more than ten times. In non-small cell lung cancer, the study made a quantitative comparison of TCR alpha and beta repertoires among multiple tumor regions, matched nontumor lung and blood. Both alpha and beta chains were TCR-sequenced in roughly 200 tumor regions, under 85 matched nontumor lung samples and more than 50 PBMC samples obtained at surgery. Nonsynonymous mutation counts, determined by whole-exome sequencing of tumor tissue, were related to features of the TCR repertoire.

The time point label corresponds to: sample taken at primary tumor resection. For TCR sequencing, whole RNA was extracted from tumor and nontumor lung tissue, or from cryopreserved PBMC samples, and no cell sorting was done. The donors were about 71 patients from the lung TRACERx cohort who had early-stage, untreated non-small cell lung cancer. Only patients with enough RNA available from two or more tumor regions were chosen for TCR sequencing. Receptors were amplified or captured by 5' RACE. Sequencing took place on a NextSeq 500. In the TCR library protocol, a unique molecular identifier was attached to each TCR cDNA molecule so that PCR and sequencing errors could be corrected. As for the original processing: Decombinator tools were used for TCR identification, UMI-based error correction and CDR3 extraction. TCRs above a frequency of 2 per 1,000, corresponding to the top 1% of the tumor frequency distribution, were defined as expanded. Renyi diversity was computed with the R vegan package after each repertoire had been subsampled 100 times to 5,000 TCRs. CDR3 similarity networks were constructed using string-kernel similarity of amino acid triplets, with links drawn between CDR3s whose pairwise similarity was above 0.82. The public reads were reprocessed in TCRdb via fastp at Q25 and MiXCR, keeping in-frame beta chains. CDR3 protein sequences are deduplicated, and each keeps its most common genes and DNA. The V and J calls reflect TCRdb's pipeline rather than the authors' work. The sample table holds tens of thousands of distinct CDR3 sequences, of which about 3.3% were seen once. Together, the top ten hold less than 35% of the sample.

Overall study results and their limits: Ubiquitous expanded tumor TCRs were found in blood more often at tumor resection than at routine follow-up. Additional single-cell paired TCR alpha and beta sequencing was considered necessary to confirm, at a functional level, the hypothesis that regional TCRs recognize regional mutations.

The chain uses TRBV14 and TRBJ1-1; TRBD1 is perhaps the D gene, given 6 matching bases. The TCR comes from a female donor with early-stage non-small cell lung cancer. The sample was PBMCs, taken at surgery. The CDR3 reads CASSQDQGFNTEAFF. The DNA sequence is TGTGCCAGCAGCCAAGATCAGGGGTTTAACACTGAAGCTTTCTTT.